The 23 T cell receptor beta chains below were found in one sample sequenced in a study of identifying expanded T cells in peripheral blood (dated by TCRdb to 2018 to 2020). The library was built by means of the immunoSEQ multiplex PCR assay. TCRdb obtained this table from immuneACCESS and retained in-frame rearrangements with V and J assigned. These tables miss some clones; where compared with another copy, unresolved V genes account for less than half of the shortfall, and the remainder is unexplained. The sample records tens of thousands of clones, less than 90% of which are singletons. The ten top clones hold 15% to 20% of the sample. Sequencing input: blood. The receptors come from a person aged 18-70 years in good health.

The rearrangement uses TRBV5-1 and TRBJ2-1; 8 bases are a match to TRBD1. The J segment lost 7 bases and the V segment lost 4 bases, leaving 10 bases of the junction unmatched. Germline V gives CDR1 SGHRS, CDR2 YFSETQ. The CDR3 contains 15 residues. The CDR3 DNA follows: TGCGCCAGCAGCACAGACAGGGGAGGAGTAAATGAGCAGTTCTTC. Its translation is CASSTDRGGVNEQFF. Looking up the rest from reference TRBV5-1 and TRBJ2-1 gives the full variable domain: KAGVTQTPRYLIKTRGQQVTLSCSPISGHRSVSWYQQTPGQGLQFLFEYFSETQRNKGNFPGRFSGRQFSNSRSEMNVSTLELGDSALYLCASSTDRGGVNEQFFGPGTRLTVL.

V usage is TRBV27 and J usage is TRBJ2-5; 9 bases agree with TRBD2. CDR1 is MNHEY, CDR2 SMNVEV, per germline (reference sequence). This CDR3 is built from 16 residues. Unmatched junction bases numbered 6, after V lost 1 base and J lost 3 bases. CDR3 DNA: TGTGCCAGCAGTTTATACGCTAGCGGGACAAAAGAGACCCAGTACTTC. Protein product: CASSLYASGTKETQYF.

V is TRBV11-2 and J is TRBJ2-1; TRBD2 matches 7 bases. J was trimmed by 3 bases and V by 3 bases; bases with no gene match: 8. CDR3 size: 16 residues. The V gene's germline CDR1 is SGHAT and CDR2 FQNNGV. CDR3 nucleotides: TGTGCCAGCAGCTTCGTAGGGAGGGCCATCTACAATGAGCAGTTCTTC. This gives the protein CASSFVGRAIYNEQFF.

The rearrangement links TRBV6-6 to TRBJ2-1; D remains ambiguous. The CDR3 consists of 14 residues. With 6 bases removed from V and 7 bases from J, the gap between germline ends came to 16 bases. CDR1 is MNHNY, CDR2 SVGAGI, per germline (reference sequence). The CDR3 region has the DNA TGTGCCAGCAGCCTGGATCCCCGGGTAAATGAGCAGTTCTTC. Amino acid sequence: CASSLDPRVNEQFF.

The chain employs TRBV27 and TRBJ2-6; no clear D. This CDR3 has 14 residues. CDR1 MNHEY and CDR2 SMNVEV come from the germline V gene (reference sequence). Deletions cut 5 bases from V and 0 bases from J, with 5 bases between. CDR3: CASSPLSGANVLTF. The CDR3 nucleotides read TGTGCCAGCAGTCCCCTCTCTGGGGCCAACGTCCTGACTTTC.

J is TRBJ1-2 and V is TRBV5-1; 7 nucleotides line up with TRBD1. This CDR3 has 15 amino acids. CDR1 SGHRS and CDR2 YFSETQ come from the germline V gene. The V gene end was trimmed by 3 bases and the J gene end by 6 bases; junction bases not matched to a gene: 11. CDR3 bases: TGCGCCAGCAGCTACGACAGGGAAACTAGGAATGGCTACACCTTC. Translated: CASSYDRETRNGYTF.

The chain employs TRBV6-1 and TRBJ2-7; 12 positions agree with TRBD1. Looked up from germline, CDR1 is MNHNS and CDR2 is SASEGT. The CDR3 spans 13 residues. The J segment lost 7 bases and the V segment lost 6 bases, leaving 4 bases of the junction unmatched. The chain's CDR3 is CASSRDRGLEQYF. CDR3 nucleotide sequence: TGTGCCAGCAGCCGGGACAGGGGGCTGGAGCAGTACTTC.

The chain links TRBV10-3 to TRBJ2-6; D perhaps matches TRBD2 (5 bases). This CDR3 has 18 residues. CDR1 is ENHRY and CDR2 is SYGVKD in the germline V gene. Trimming shortened V by 2 bases and J by 0 bases, and 14 bases separated the two germline ends. The CDR3 coding sequence is TGTGCCATCAGTGAGGATCCCCTAGGGAGCTCTGGGGCCAACGTCCTGACTTTC. It encodes CAISEDPLGSSGANVLTF.

The chain couples TRBV7-2 to TRBJ1-5; D gene ambiguous. CDR1 and CDR2 from the germline V gene are SGHTA and FQGNSA. The CDR3 sequence is 14 residues long. The ends were cut back, 5 bases at V and 8 bases at J, with 16 bases in the middle. This CDR3 is CASSPKGPWEPQHF. CDR3 nucleotides: TGTGCCAGCAGCCCGAAAGGTCCATGGGAGCCCCAGCATTTT. The full variable domain, in which reference TRBV7-2 and TRBJ1-5 provide the parts outside the CDR3, is GAGVSQSPSNKVTEKGKDVELRCDPISGHTALYWYRQSLGQGLEFLIYFQGNSAPDKSGLPSDRFSAERTGGSVSTLTIQRTQQEDSAVYLCASSPKGPWEPQHFGDGTRLSIL.

In its sample, this clone was seen a few times. V and J are TRBV5-1 and TRBJ2-2, with D perhaps TRBD2 (5 bases). V was clipped by 0 bases and J by 4 bases, with 10 bases between them. CDR3 length: 15 amino acids. Germline V gene lookup returns CDR1 SGHRS and CDR2 YFSETQ. The CDR3 DNA reads as TGCGCCAGCAGCTTGGGAGCTAGCCCCACCGGGGAGCTGTTTTTT. This encodes CASSLGASPTGELFF.

The V and J genes are TRBV7-2 and TRBJ2-6; no clear D gene. The CDR3 runs to 13 residues. CDR1 is SGHTA and CDR2 is FQGNSA in the germline V gene. V was trimmed by 3 bases and J by 2 bases, leaving 2 bases between them. In nucleotides, the CDR3 is TGTGCCAGCAGCTTTCCTGGGGCCAACGTCCTGACTTTC. Translating it yields CASSFPGANVLTF.

The J gene is TRBJ1-6, the V gene TRBV7-6; tentatively, D is TRBD1 (5 bases). CDR1 and CDR2 from the germline V gene are SGHVS and FNYEAQ. The V and J ends lost 0 bases and 6 bases respectively, with 9 bases between them. CDR3 length equals 15 residues. The DNA for the CDR3 is TGTGCCAGCAGCTTAGCAATCGGGACTAATTCACCCCTCCACTTT. Its protein product is CASSLAIGTNSPLHF.

This clone came up a few times. The gene calls are TRBV11-2 and TRBJ1-1; D may be TRBD1 (6 bases). The germline CDR1 and CDR2 sequences are SGHAT and FQNNGV. The CDR3 runs 15 residues. V lost 4 bases, J lost 1 base, and 13 bases lay in between. The CDR3 region is CASSSLRGANTEAFF. CDR3 nucleotides: TGTGCCAGCAGCTCACTTAGGGGGGCGAACACTGAAGCTTTCTTT.

This clone turned up a few times. Within the sample, other DNA sequences also encode this same CDR3. V and J are TRBV6-5 and TRBJ1-5; no firm D call. Trimming took 6 bases from V and 2 from J, leaving 8 bases between them. CDR3 size: 13 residues. CDR1 and CDR2 from the germline V gene are MNHEY and SVGAGI. DNA of the CDR3: TGTGCCAGCAGGGGAGGAGGCAATCAGCCCCAGCATTTT. This codes for CASRGGGNQPQHF.

CDR3 sequence: CASSLIGEQYF. The CDR3 DNA reads as TGTGCCAGCAGTCTTATCGGCGAGCAGTACTTC. The rearrangement uses TRBV2 and TRBJ2-7; D gene uncertain. This CDR3 is built from 11 residues. The germline V and J ends were trimmed by 5 bases and 6 bases, with 8 bases remaining between them. Germline CDR1 is SNHLY and CDR2 is FYNNEI. Full variable domain (remainder filled in from reference TRBV2 and TRBJ2-7): EPEVTQTPSHQVTQMGQEVILRCVPISNHLYFYWYRQILGQKVEFLVSFYNNEISEKSEIFDDQFSVERPDGSNFTLKIRSTKLEDSAMYFCASSLIGEQYFGPGTRLTVT.

The rearrangement joins TRBV5-1 to TRBJ1-1; D may be TRBD1 (6 bases). The V end lost 4 bases, the J end lost 5 bases, and 15 bases lay between the germline ends. The CDR3 extends over 14 amino acids. Germline V gives CDR1 SGHRS, CDR2 YFSETQ. The CDR3 loop is CASSAHGGQTEAFF. In DNA, the CDR3 is TGCGCCAGCAGCGCTCACGGGGGCCAGACTGAAGCTTTCTTT.

The chain uses TRBV27 and TRBJ2-1, with D unresolved. V was pared by 0 bases and J by 3 bases, with 12 bases between. The CDR3 extends over 16 amino acids. Germline V gene data show CDR1 as MNHEY and CDR2 as SMNVEV (reference sequence). The CDR3 sequence is CASSLSPRTGYNEQFF. CDR3 sequence (DNA): TGTGCCAGCAGTTTATCCCCTAGAACTGGCTACAATGAGCAGTTCTTC.

This clone has a handful of counts. The chain is built from TRBV28 and TRBJ1-4, with D unclear. Germline CDR1 and CDR2: MDHEN and SYDVKM. V was pared by 2 bases and J by 4 bases, with 8 bases between. The CDR3 covers 14 residues. This CDR3 reads CASSLGQFNEKLFF. In DNA, the CDR3 is TGTGCCAGCAGTTTAGGCCAGTTTAATGAAAAACTGTTTTTT. The full variable domain, completed using reference TRBV28 and TRBJ1-4, is DVKVTQSSRYLVKRTGEKVFLECVQDMDHENMFWYRQDPGLGLRLIYFSYDVKMKEKGDIPEGYSVSREKKERFSLILESASTNQTSMYLCASSLGQFNEKLFFGSGTQLSVL.

The rearrangement links TRBV9 to TRBJ2-1, with a weak D call TRBD1 (5 bases). CDR3 length equals 15 residues. The germline V gene has CDR1 SGDLS and CDR2 YYNGEE. Trimming left V 0 bases short and J 4 bases short, with 11 bases between. CDR3 nucleotides: TGTGCCAGCAGCGTAGAAGGGGATCTTTACAATGAGCAGTTCTTC. Its translation: CASSVEGDLYNEQFF.

The rearrangement joins TRBV6-1 to TRBJ1-1; D gene unclear. Between the trimmed V and J ends, which lost 1 base and 0 bases, there was a span of 9 bases. Germline V gene data show CDR1 as MNHNS and CDR2 as SASEGT. This CDR3 contains 15 residues. The chain's CDR3 is CASSEGATVNTEAFF. DNA for the CDR3: TGTGCCAGCAGTGAAGGGGCGACCGTGAACACTGAAGCTTTCTTT.

The count of this clone is one. The gene calls are TRBV5-1 and TRBJ2-5, with 9 bases identical to TRBD1. V dropped 0 bases and J dropped 5; count of bases not matched to a gene: 5. The CDR3 is 15 residues long. From germline, CDR1 is SGHRS and CDR2 YFSETQ. The CDR3, as DNA: TGCGCCAGCAGCTTGGCCGGGACAGGGCAGGAGACCCAGTACTTC. Amino acids: CASSLAGTGQETQYF.

CDR3 residues: CASSLLNSLTGELFF. In DNA, the CDR3 is TGTGCCAGCAGCTTACTAAATAGCTTAACGGGGGAGCTGTTTTTT. The chain uses TRBV7-2 and TRBJ2-2; D remains unclear. CDR1 SGHTA and CDR2 FQGNSA come from the germline V gene. Trimming took 2 bases from V and 8 from J, leaving 15 bases between them. CDR3 length: 15 amino acids.

The CDR3 protein is CASSPRPGTLVRGPNNEQFF. CDR3 in DNA: TGTGCCAGCAGCCCCCGACCCGGGACACTTGTACGGGGCCCGAACAATGAGCAGTTCTTC. The chain employs TRBV7-8 and TRBJ2-1; possibly TRBD1 for D (6 bases). The V and J ends lost 5 bases and 5 bases respectively, with 31 bases between them. Germline V lookup: CDR1 SGHVS, CDR2 FQNEAQ. This CDR3 is 20 amino acids long.